The 30 T cell receptor beta chains given below trace back to one sample, sequenced in a study of T cell repertoires in cytomegalovirus infection. One entry per CDR3 protein, called by TCRdb with MiXCR from the reads. The sample consists of tens of thousands of distinct CDR3 sequences, about 30% of them appearing once. The antigens of these receptors remain unknown. Material: PBMCs, sequenced either directly or after in vitro stimulation (not recorded which). These receptors were taken from a human donor in good health (CMV status not recorded). Some clones in this sample may be carry-over from other donors' samples.

The CDR3 spells CASSLGPWGFDQPQHF. The CDR3 coding sequence is TGTGCCAGCTCACTGGGCCCTTGGGGATTTGATCAGCCCCAGCATTTT. The V and J genes are TRBV18 and TRBJ1-5; D gene unclear. The germline CDR1 and CDR2 sequences are KGHSH and LQKENI. The CDR3 is 16 amino acids. Trimming took off 4 bases at V and 5 bases at J, with 18 bases between the two ends.

The rearrangement links TRBV5-1 to TRBJ2-7; TRBD1 matches 12 bases. There are 15 residues in the CDR3. The V and J ends lost 4 bases and 4 bases, in that order; junction bases with no gene match: 6. Per germline, CDR1 SGHRS and CDR2 YFSETQ. CDR3 amino acids: CASSPGTGGGYEQYF. The CDR3, as DNA: TGCGCCAGCAGCCCCGGGACAGGGGGCGGTTACGAGCAGTACTTC.

This clonotype was picked up a small number of times. The chain links TRBV10-3 to TRBJ2-7; either TRBD1 or TRBD2 may supply D (5 bases each). Germline assignment: CDR1 ENHRY and CDR2 SYGVKD. Trimming took 4 bases from V and 0 from J, leaving 10 bases between them. The CDR3 length is 14 residues. CDR3 DNA sequence: TGTGCCATCAGTGCTGGGACGGCCTCCTACGAGCAGTACTTC. It encodes CAISAGTASYEQYF.

This clonotype was seen a handful of times. The chain links TRBV7-2 to TRBJ2-3; no firm D call. Trimming took 1 base from V and 6 from J, leaving 5 bases between them. Germline V gene data show CDR1 as SGHTA and CDR2 as FQGNSA. There are 12 residues in the CDR3. The DNA of the CDR3 is TGTGCCAGCAGCTTAGTGTGGGATACGCAGTATTTT. It yields the protein CASSLVWDTQYF.

This clonotype turned up a few times. The chain combines TRBV25-1 with TRBJ2-3; 10 bases agree with TRBD2. Unmatched junction bases numbered 16, after V lost 4 bases and J lost 6 bases. CDR3 length: 18 residues. Germline V gene data show CDR1 as MGHDK and CDR2 as SYGVNS. In DNA form, the CDR3 reads TGTGCCAGCAGTGGAACAGGGCTAGCGGGGGCCCCGCAGGATACGCAGTATTTT. It translates to CASSGTGLAGAPQDTQYF.

This clonotype occurred a few times. The chain has TRBV27 and TRBJ2-2, with 10 bases identical to TRBD1. Germline CDR1 is MNHEY and CDR2 is SMNVEV (reference sequence). J was trimmed by 5 bases and V by 4 bases; bases with no gene match: 1. This CDR3 region has 14 residues. Here the CDR3 DNA reads TGTGCCAGCAGTTGGGGACAGGGGACCGGGGAGCTGTTTTTT. This encodes CASSWGQGTGELFF.

The V call is TRBV20-1, the J call TRBJ2-6, with 7 bases aligning to TRBD2. J lost 0 bases, V lost 5 bases, and 10 bases had no gene match. The CDR3 totals 17 residues. Germline CDR1 DFQATT, CDR2 SNEGSKA (reference sequence). The chain's CDR3 is CSAPLLASSSGANVLTF. The DNA for the CDR3 is TGCAGTGCTCCCTTACTAGCGTCCAGCTCTGGGGCCAACGTCCTGACTTTC.

This clonotype appeared once. This rearrangement joins TRBV7-2 to TRBJ2-3; TRBD2 is a possible D gene (5 bases). The CDR3 covers 16 residues. The V and J ends lost 4 bases and 2 bases respectively, with 16 bases between them. Germline-derived CDR1 and CDR2 are SGHTA and FQGNSA. In DNA form, the CDR3 reads TGTGCCAGCAGCTCGGGGTGGCGGAGTTTCACAGATACGCAGTATTTT. It codes for CASSSGWRSFTDTQYF.

CDR3 bases: TGTGCCAGCAGCACGGTTTCTCCTTCCTATGGCTACACCTTC. Its protein is CASSTVSPSYGYTF. The chain carries TRBV7-2 and TRBJ1-2; D is uncertain. Germline CDR1 and CDR2: SGHTA and FQGNSA. The V end was cut by 5 bases, the J end by 4 bases, with 14 bases between. The CDR3 runs 14 residues.

This chain uses TRBV12-3 or TRBV12-4 with TRBJ1-2; 8 nucleotides match TRBD1. This CDR3 has 14 amino acids. V shed 7 bases, J shed 4 bases, and the junction held 8 bases outside the gene matches. The CDR3, as DNA: TGTGCCAGCAACCCAGGACAGGGTGTCTATGGCTACACCTTC. Its translation: CASNPGQGVYGYTF.

This clonotype was counted many times. The CDR3 reads CASSFAGLSYEQYF. The CDR3 DNA sequence: TGTGCCAGCAGTTTTGCAGGGCTTTCCTACGAGCAGTACTTC. The rearrangement joins TRBV12-3 or TRBV12-4 to TRBJ2-7; D is perhaps TRBD1 (5 bases). The length of the CDR3 is 14 residues. Trimming removed 3 bases at V and 1 base at J, with 10 bases between.

The genes are TRBV20-1 and TRBJ2-1; perhaps TRBD2 as D (5 bases). The CDR3 spans 13 residues. In germline, CDR1 is DFQATT, CDR2 SNEGSKA (reference sequence). V lost 6 bases and J lost 5, with 14 bases in between. The CDR3 DNA is TGCAGTGCCGCAGAGGGCCCTCACAATGAGCAGTTCTTC. As protein: CSAAEGPHNEQFF.

The rearrangement joins TRBV20-1 to TRBJ2-3; 9 nucleotides match TRBD1. The CDR3 spans 17 residues. Trimming cost V 3 bases and J 0 bases; bases outside gene matches: 10. Per the germline V gene, CDR1 is DFQATT and CDR2 is SNEGSKA (reference sequence). CDR3: CSASDSPGTGSTDTQYF. Here the CDR3 DNA reads TGCAGTGCTAGCGATTCCCCCGGGACAGGGAGCACAGATACGCAGTATTTT.

This clonotype was picked up a small number of times. The chain couples TRBV6-5 to TRBJ2-5; either TRBD1 or TRBD2 may supply D (5 bases each). Germline V CDR1 and CDR2: MNHEY, SVGAGI. The CDR3 has 14 amino acids. Trimming shortened V by 0 bases and J by 4 bases, and 9 bases separated the two germline ends. Here the CDR3 reads CASSYSGTGETQYF. In nucleotides, the CDR3 is TGTGCCAGCAGTTACTCTGGGACGGGAGAGACCCAGTACTTC.

This clonotype was counted only a few times. V gene TRBV6-6 combines with J gene TRBJ2-2; 9 nucleotides align to TRBD2. V was pared by 2 bases and J by 4 bases, with 2 bases of the junction left unmatched. This CDR3 comprises 15 residues. Per germline, CDR1 MNHNY and CDR2 SVGAGI (reference sequence). CDR3: CASSYPRGGTGELFF. The CDR3 DNA sequence: TGTGCCAGCAGTTACCCGCGGGGGGGCACCGGGGAGCTGTTTTTT.

With respect to this clonotype: The junction differs from germline at one of its ends, possibly a read error. This chain joins TRBV2 and TRBJ1-1; the D is unclear. This CDR3 has 10 amino acids. CDR1 is SNHLY, CDR2 FYNNEI, per germline. The CDR3 DNA is TGTGCCAGCAGGACCCGGACTCTTGACTTT. The encoded protein is CASRTRTLDF.

This clonotype was seen more than once but under ten times. The chain is built from TRBV7-9 and TRBJ2-7, with 8 bases identical to TRBD1. The germline CDR1 and CDR2 sequences are SEHNR and FQNEAQ (reference sequence). This CDR3 spans 14 amino acids. V lost 5 bases, J lost 7 bases, and 10 bases stayed unmatched. CDR3 bases: TGTGCCAGCAGCAAGACAGGGGCCCTCGCAGAGCAGTACTTC. This gives the protein CASSKTGALAEQYF.

This clonotype has a single count. The V gene is TRBV5-5, the J gene TRBJ1-1; D ambiguous. Germline V gene data show CDR1 as SGHKS and CDR2 as YYEKEE (reference sequence). The CDR3 runs 13 residues. V was pared by 3 bases and J by 3 bases, with 9 bases between. CDR3 nucleotide sequence: TGTGCCAGCAGCTCCGGCCCCGACACTGAAGCTTTCTTT. Translating it yields CASSSGPDTEAFF.

This clonotype was seen only a few times. The chain couples TRBV20-1 to TRBJ1-1; TRBD1 aligns across 7 bases. CDR1 and CDR2 from the germline V gene are DFQATT and SNEGSKA (reference sequence). The J segment lost 2 bases and the V segment lost 5 bases, leaving 8 bases of the junction unmatched. CDR3 size: 14 residues. In DNA form, the CDR3 reads TGCAGTGCTCGCGACAGGGTGGGAAACACTGAAGCTTTCTTT. Protein product: CSARDRVGNTEAFF.

This clonotype has only a few counts. For the CDR3, the DNA is TGTGCCAGCAGCTACACGGGAGCGTTAGATGAGCAGTTCTTC. This encodes CASSYTGALDEQFF. V gene TRBV11-2 combines with J gene TRBJ2-1; D possibly corresponds to TRBD2 (6 bases). CDR1 is SGHAT and CDR2 is FQNNGV in the germline V gene. The CDR3 is 14 amino acids. V was cut by 4 bases and J by 8 bases, with 15 bases left in between.

This chain uses TRBV28 with TRBJ1-3; D might be TRBD1 (5 bases). The V end was cut by 3 bases, the J end by 4 bases, with 13 bases between. Germline CDR1 is MDHEN and CDR2 is SYDVKM. This CDR3 has 15 residues. CDR3 sequence reads: CASSFFGREGNTIYF. CDR3 sequence (DNA): TGTGCCAGCAGTTTCTTCGGCAGGGAAGGAAACACCATATATTTT.

In its sample, this clonotype was seen a few times. The V gene is TRBV7-6, the J gene TRBJ2-2, with D uncertain. The length of the CDR3 is 15 residues. CDR1 is SGHVS, CDR2 FNYEAQ, per germline. The V gene lost 1 base and the J gene lost 4 bases, with 10 bases spanning the gap. The CDR3 loop reads CASSLGAPGTGELFF. CDR3 DNA sequence: TGTGCCAGCAGCTTAGGGGCCCCCGGCACCGGGGAGCTGTTTTTT. Using reference TRBV7-6 and TRBJ2-2 for the parts outside the CDR3, the full variable domain is GAGVSQSPRYKVTKRGQDVALRCDPISGHVSLYWYRQALGQGPEFLTYFNYEAQQDKSGLPNDRFSAERPEGSISTLTIQRTEQRDSAMYRCASSLGAPGTGELFFGEGSRLTVL.

This clonotype appeared a few times. The J gene is TRBJ1-4, the V gene TRBV20-1; D not resolved. The V and J ends lost 4 bases and 2 bases respectively, with 20 bases between them. CDR1 is DFQATT, CDR2 SNEGSKA, per germline (reference sequence). This CDR3 spans 17 amino acids. Here the CDR3 reads CSATPVGGVSTNEKLFF. The CDR3 region has the DNA TGCAGTGCTACCCCGGTCGGCGGGGTCTCGACTAATGAAAAACTGTTTTTT.

The CDR3 loop reads CASSYRSYNEQFF. The CDR3 region has the DNA TGTGCCAGCAGCTACAGGTCCTACAATGAGCAGTTCTTC. V is TRBV7-9 and J is TRBJ2-1, with D tentatively TRBD1 (5 bases). The CDR3 contains 13 residues. V gave up 4 bases and J gave up 1 base, with 5 bases separating them. Germline CDR1 is SEHNR and CDR2 is FQNEAQ (reference sequence).

This clonotype was detected a few times. This rearrangement joins TRBV28 to TRBJ2-1; D not resolved. CDR3 length equals 12 residues. Germline V CDR1 and CDR2: MDHEN, SYDVKM. Deletions cut 8 bases from V and 7 bases from J, with 12 bases between. The CDR3 sequence is CASSEKVNEQFF. For the CDR3, the DNA is TGTGCCAGCTCGGAAAAAGTAAATGAGCAGTTCTTC.

The chain links TRBV6-8 to TRBJ1-6; D might be TRBD1 (5 bases). Germline values: CDR1 MNHGY, CDR2 SAAAGT. The CDR3 spans 16 residues. V dropped 2 bases and J dropped 5 bases, with 13 bases sitting between them. The DNA for the CDR3 is TGTGCCAGCAGTTACCGTAGGACATCTAATAATTCACCCCTCCACTTT. Translated: CASSYRRTSNNSPLHF.

This clonotype showed up just a few times. This rearrangement joins TRBV20-1 to TRBJ2-1, with TRBD1 matching over 7 bases. CDR3 size: 12 residues. V lost 3 bases, J lost 7 bases, and 3 bases stayed unmatched. CDR1 and CDR2 from the germline V gene are DFQATT and SNEGSKA (reference sequence). CDR3 residues: CSARTGWNEQFF. In nucleotides, the CDR3 is TGCAGTGCTAGGACAGGGTGGAATGAGCAGTTCTTC.

The V and J genes are TRBV6-6 and TRBJ2-3; possibly TRBD1 for D (5 bases). Trimming shortened V by 4 bases and J by 2 bases, and 16 bases separated the two germline ends. This CDR3 contains 16 residues. The germline gives CDR1 MNHNY, CDR2 SVGAGI (reference sequence). In DNA form, the CDR3 reads TGTGCCAGCAGTTCACACAGGAAAAACATCACAGATACGCAGTATTTT. It specifies CASSSHRKNITDTQYF.

This chain joins TRBV19 and TRBJ1-5; 7 nucleotides line up with TRBD1. Germline V CDR1 and CDR2: LNHDA, SQIVND (reference sequence). With V trimmed by 5 bases and J by 5 bases, 6 bases remained unmatched. This CDR3 is 14 amino acids long. The CDR3 nucleotides are TGTGCCAGTAGTCCCAGGGGGGGTTATCAGCCCCAGCATTTT. Residues: CASSPRGGYQPQHF.

The chain joins TRBV7-2 to TRBJ1-6, with D unresolved. The CDR3 loop spans 13 amino acids. The germline V gene encodes CDR1 SGHTA and CDR2 FQGNSA. Trimming took off 5 bases at V and 8 bases at J, with 10 bases between the two ends. CDR3 nucleotide sequence: TGTGCCAGCAGCGCGACTGAATATTCACCCCTCCACTTT. Residues: CASSATEYSPLHF.